This T cell receptor beta chain was sequenced during a study of T-cell reconstitution after alpha-beta-depleted transplantation in children. Trimming cost V 6 bases and J 5 bases, with 13 bases left between them. Germline V CDR1 and CDR2: KGHSH, LQKENI. This CDR3 comprises 13 residues. Study-wide results and limits: At around two months after transplant, the alpha-beta T cells were reportedly derived from several hundred expanded clones that came from non-depleted graft cells. Surviving thymic progenitors and recipient T cells were the source of high TCRbeta diversity at day 60 in some patients.

This clonotype appeared a few times. Its antigen is not identified. Preparation of the TCRbeta library involved a method that used unique molecular identifiers. TCRdb independently ran MiXCR on the PCR reads; one entry per CDR3 protein. The profile covers some 600,000 distinct CDR3 sequences, with roughly 13% appearing a single time and 2% to 2.5% taken by the ten largest. This receptor was identified in a male patient between 10 and 17 years old who had a stem cell transplant for acute myeloid leukemia, so the T cells may come from the graft donor. This specimen was PBMCs, mostly from graft donor cells, taken 360 days after TCRalphabeta/CD19-depleted stem cell transplant. The V and J genes are TRBV18 and TRBJ1-1, with D uncertain. Here the CDR3 DNA reads TGTGCCAGCTCTCGCCTTACGGGGACTGAAGCTTTCTTT. This codes for CASSRLTGTEAFF.